This TCR beta chain was profiled in a study of Ad26.COV2.S vaccination and SARS-CoV-2 variants. The treatment denotes: some 20 received Ad26.COV2.S at low or high dose, single or two shots; several received placebo; per-sample allocation not given. Repertoires come from day 63 after the first vaccine or placebo injection. In Boston, the donor was an adult between 18-55 years of age. Expressing Wuhan-strain SARS-CoV-2 spike, an Ad26 vector served as the vaccine. Per the germline V gene, CDR1 is PRHDT and CDR2 is FYEKMQ (reference sequence). The germline V and J ends were trimmed by 5 bases and 4 bases, with 6 bases remaining between them. The CDR3 totals 12 residues. TCRdb keeps only in-frame clones here, not all; method: immunoSEQ multiplex PCR. The table lists 440,000 or so clones, roughly 91% of them singletons.

This sequence was found in a person between 18 and 65 years old who received the Ad26.COV2.S COVID-19 vaccine or a placebo. The input for sequencing was peripheral blood, taken in a trial of Ad26.COV2.S vaccine versus placebo. The chain links TRBV13 to TRBJ1-3; D perhaps matches TRBD1 (5 bases). The CDR3 DNA follows: TGTGCCAGCAGCCGGACAGGAAACACCATATATTTT. Translated: CASSRTGNTIYF.